This T cell receptor beta chain was sequenced in a study of T cell responses to AZD1222 COVID-19 vaccine (dated by TCRdb to the early 2020s). With regard to the full study: TCR sequencing covered fewer than 250 trial participants: about 210 given two doses of AZD1222 and approximately 25 given two doses of MenACWY control vaccine. Trial participants were enrolled into age subgroups of 18-55, 56-69 and 70-plus years, which contained 148, 28 and 57 TCR-sequenced participants, respectively.

The paper's findings and limits, for the study overall: The vaccine-associated CD4 TCRs covered the entire spike protein, and the dominant responses fell in regions 160-218 and 743-854. Conclusions about previously exposed vaccinees were limited because only a handful of AZD1222 recipients were SARS-CoV-2 seropositive at baseline. The 56-69-year group was small, and its depth increase did not reach significance, likely because of low power. Participants were mostly white British, with more females than males. The authors suggested clonal diversity may have been underestimated. Because no samples from the day 14 peak response were available, repertoires could be characterized only after the peak T cell response. Epitopes outside the regions mutated in the B.1.351 and B.1.1.7 variants were reportedly recognized by nearly half of the unique spike-specific TCRs. A significant rise in spike-specific TCR breadth and depth was observed after two AZD1222 doses relative to day 0 and relative to MenACWY recipients.

The CDR3 regions of human TCRbeta chains were analyzed by immunosequencing. On the study's bioinformatics: TCRs in the repertoires were compared against a reference library of SARS-CoV-2-specific TCRs that had been generated with the MIRA antigen-specificity platform. Breadth was defined as the fraction of unique TCRs that were SARS-CoV-2-associated, and depth was defined as the fraction of total T cells that were SARS-CoV-2-associated. Each spike-specific TCR was assigned to its reactive spike region and to a CD4 or CD8 class using the MIRA data. Log10-transformed breadth and depth values were compared by one-way ANOVA with Sidak's multiple comparisons tests. TCRdb re-hosts the immuneACCESS table, in-frame sequences only. Its copies lack some clones; in the studies checked, an unresolved V gene accounts for under half of them, and the cause for the rest is not known. V, J and clone size are those of that table, while D and trimming were read from the DNA. This sample comprises more than 150,000 clones, over 90% of them detected only once. Of the sample, 1.9% is held by the ten largest clones.

Taken with the paper, the label for time point translates to: about 28 days (+/-7) after the second vaccine dose. AZD1222 recipients given second doses at about 4 weeks or at about 12 weeks were pooled, since spike-specific TCR depth and breadth were not found to differ between the two schedules. Vaccinee samples came from UK trials COV001 and COV002, including a single-blind randomized controlled phase 2/3 trial of AZD1222 (ChAdOx1 nCoV-19) in healthy adults. For TCRbeta chain sequencing, PBMC samples were collected from trial participants at day 0 and at day 28 after the second dose. From a lookup of the germline V gene (reference sequence), CDR1 and CDR2 are MNHEY and SMNVEV. V and J lose 5 bases and 9 bases, and a span of 14 bases separates them. Measured from the cysteine to the phenylalanine, the CDR3 is 13 residues long. Only the CDR3 region is kept as DNA, spanning 39 bases read in frame from base 1.

Turning to this clone: Its antigen remains undetermined. Base-call qualities are not available, and no considerably larger clone is one nucleotide away.

The TCR sequence derives from an adult who received the AZD1222 COVID-19 vaccine. The sequences come from peripheral blood, collected 28 days after the second AZD1222 dose. The chain is assembled from TRBV27 and TRBJ1-5, with the D segment identity uncertain. CDR3 region: CASSPGGRWPQHF. The nucleotides are TGTGCCAGCAGTCCCGGCGGGCGCTGGCCCCAGCATTTT.